A single sample is the source of the 12 T cell receptor beta chains below, sequenced in a study of cytomegalovirus exposure and HLA in healthy donors. The PCR contained 60 Vbeta and 13 Jbeta primers. TCRdb's table, derived via immunoSEQ multiplex PCR, lists solely in-frame clones and lacks some. The sample records about 60,000 clones, around 80% being singletons. Sequencing was done on a sample of PBMCs. The receptors come from a male donor in good health and CMV-seronegative.

V is TRBV9 and J is TRBJ2-5; 8 nucleotides align to TRBD1. Trimming removed 0 bases from V and 5 bases from J; junction bases left unmatched: 3. The CDR3 contains 14 residues. Germline lookup yields CDR1 SGDLS and CDR2 YYNGEE. DNA of the CDR3: TGTGCCAGCAGCGTAGACACAGGGGGGGAGACCCAGTACTTC. Translated, it gives CASSVDTGGETQYF.

This clone appeared a single time. The chain combines TRBV7-8 with TRBJ2-2; D unresolved. The CDR3 sequence is 12 residues long. Germline-derived CDR1 and CDR2 are SGHVS and FQNEAQ. V shed 5 bases and J shed 4 bases, with 5 bases lying between them. DNA of the CDR3: TGTGCCAGCAGCCCCAGCACCGGGGAGCTGTTTTTT. Encoded protein: CASSPSTGELFF.

This chain joins TRBV7-2 and TRBJ2-3, with 9 bases lining up with TRBD2. Trimming at V came to 1 base and at J to 2 bases, leaving 7 bases not matched to a gene. This CDR3 has 17 amino acids. Germline values: CDR1 SGHTA, CDR2 FQGNSA. The CDR3 nucleotides are TGTGCCAGCAGCTTAGGAAGTAGCGGGGGCCCCACAGATACGCAGTATTTT. Translating gives CASSLGSSGGPTDTQYF.

The chain uses TRBV4-3 and TRBJ1-4; TRBD1 might be the D (5 bases). CDR3 length equals 19 residues. Between the trimmed V and J ends, which lost 1 base and 3 bases, there was a span of 21 bases. The V gene's germline CDR1 is LGHNA and CDR2 YSLEER. CDR3 loop: CASSQGRKGPRRANEKLFF. CDR3 DNA: TGCGCCAGCAGCCAAGGTCGAAAGGGGCCGCGACGGGCTAATGAAAAACTGTTTTTT.

This clone was counted a single time. The rearrangement uses TRBV7-2 and TRBJ2-2; D unresolved. Between the trimmed V and J ends, which lost 2 bases and 2 bases, there was a span of 6 bases. CDR1 and CDR2 (germline): SGHTA, FQGNSA. The CDR3 extends over 14 amino acids. The CDR3 region has the DNA TGTGCCAGCAGCTTACTGACAAACACCGGGGAGCTGTTTTTT. It is translated as CASSLLTNTGELFF.

This chain uses TRBV2 with TRBJ1-1, with 8 bases identical to TRBD1. The CDR3 is made up of 15 amino acids. With 8 bases clipped from V and 3 bases from J, the junction kept 11 bases outside the gene matches. Germline-derived CDR1 and CDR2 are SNHLY and FYNNEI. CDR3 bases: TGTGCCAGCCGACAGGGGCCGGGGAGCCACACTGAAGCTTTCTTT. It is translated as CASRQGPGSHTEAFF. Filled out from reference TRBV2 and TRBJ1-1, the complete variable domain reads EPEVTQTPSHQVTQMGQEVILRCVPISNHLYFYWYRQILGQKVEFLVSFYNNEISEKSEIFDDQFSVERPDGSNFTLKIRSTKLEDSAMYFCASRQGPGSHTEAFFGQGTRLTVV.

The chain combines TRBV4-1 with TRBJ1-3; D might be TRBD1 (5 bases). From germline, CDR1 is MGHRA and CDR2 YSYEKL. V lost 4 bases and J lost 4, with 14 bases in between. The CDR3 consists of 15 residues. The CDR3 sequence is CASSPSGGTGNTIYF. DNA of the CDR3: TGCGCCAGCAGCCCCAGCGGGGGTACGGGAAACACCATATATTTT.

The CDR3 DNA reads as TGTGCCACCAGCAGAGCGACAGGTCTGGGTCAGCCCCAGCATTTT. Translated, it gives CATSRATGLGQPQHF. The chain employs TRBV15 and TRBJ1-5, with D perhaps TRBD1 (6 bases). Trimming stripped 1 base from V and 6 bases from J, with 13 bases between. The CDR3 contains 15 residues. Germline assignment: CDR1 LNHNV and CDR2 YYDKDF (reference sequence).

This clone showed up just once. The chain combines TRBV4-3 with TRBJ2-3; 7 positions agree with TRBD1. Germline-derived CDR1 and CDR2 are LGHNA and YSLEER. The CDR3 covers 16 residues. The ends lost 5 bases at V and 3 bases at J; junction bases unmatched: 11. This CDR3 is CASSASGRGYTDTQYF. The CDR3 DNA follows: TGCGCCAGCAGCGCCTCCGGCAGGGGGTATACAGATACGCAGTATTTT.

In its sample, this clone was seen once. The rearrangement uses TRBV2 and TRBJ2-7, with TRBD1 matching over 9 bases. This CDR3 has 17 residues. Germline values: CDR1 SNHLY, CDR2 FYNNEI. V lost 6 bases to trimming and J lost 2 bases; unmatched junction nucleotides: 14. CDR3: CASRPPRTGTGPYEQYF. The CDR3 DNA is TGTGCCAGCAGACCCCCGAGGACCGGGACAGGGCCCTACGAGCAGTACTTC.

This clone was seen a handful of times. This chain links TRBV19 with TRBJ2-5; TRBD2 aligns across 7 bases. Per germline, CDR1 LNHDA and CDR2 SQIVND (reference sequence). The CDR3 contains 19 residues. J lost 0 bases, V lost 5 bases, and 18 bases had no gene match. DNA of the CDR3: TGTGCCAGTAGTTCCGATAGGTGGGGGGGGACCCGGCACCAAGAGACCCAGTACTTC. It specifies CASSSDRWGGTRHQETQYF.

V and J are TRBV30 and TRBJ2-5; 11 bases align to TRBD2. In germline, CDR1 is GTSNPN, CDR2 SVGIG (reference sequence). J lost 1 base, V lost 1 base, and 8 bases had no gene match. The CDR3 spans 17 residues. The CDR3 DNA reads as TGTGCCTGGAGTGAATTAGCGGGGGGGCCTTTCCAAGAGACCCAGTACTTC. Protein: CAWSELAGGPFQETQYF.